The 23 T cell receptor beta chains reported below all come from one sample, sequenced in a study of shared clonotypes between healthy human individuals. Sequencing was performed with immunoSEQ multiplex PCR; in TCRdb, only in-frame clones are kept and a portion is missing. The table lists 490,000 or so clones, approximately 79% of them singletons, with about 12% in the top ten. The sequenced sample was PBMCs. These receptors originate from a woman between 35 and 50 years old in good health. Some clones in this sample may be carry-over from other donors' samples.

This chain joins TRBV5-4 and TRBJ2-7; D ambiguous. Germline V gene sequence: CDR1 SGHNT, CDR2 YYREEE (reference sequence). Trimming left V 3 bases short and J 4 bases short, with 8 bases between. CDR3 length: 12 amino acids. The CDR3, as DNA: TGTGCCAGCAGCTCAGACGGATACGAGCAGTACTTC. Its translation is CASSSDGYEQYF.

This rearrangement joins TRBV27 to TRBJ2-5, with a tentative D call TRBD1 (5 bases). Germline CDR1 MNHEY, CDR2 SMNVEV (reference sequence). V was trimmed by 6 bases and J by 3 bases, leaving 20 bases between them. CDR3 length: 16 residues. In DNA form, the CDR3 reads TGTGCCAGCAGGGGAACAGGTGGCTCGAAAGAAGAGACCCAGTACTTC. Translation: CASRGTGGSKEETQYF.

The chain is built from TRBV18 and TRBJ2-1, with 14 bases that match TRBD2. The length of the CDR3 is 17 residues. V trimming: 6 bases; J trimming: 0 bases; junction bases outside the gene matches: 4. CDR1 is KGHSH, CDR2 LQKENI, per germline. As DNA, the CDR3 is TGTGCCAGCTCCGGACTAGCGGGAGGAATCTCCTACAATGAGCAGTTCTTC. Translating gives CASSGLAGGISYNEQFF.

CDR3 nucleotide sequence: TGTGCCAGCAGCGTAGGAGGGTCGACTAATGAAAAACTGTTTTTT. It encodes CASSVGGSTNEKLFF. The gene calls are TRBV9 and TRBJ1-4; D not certain. The CDR3 length is 15 residues. With 0 bases removed from V and 2 bases from J, the gap between germline ends came to 8 bases. Germline V gene lookup returns CDR1 SGDLS and CDR2 YYNGEE.

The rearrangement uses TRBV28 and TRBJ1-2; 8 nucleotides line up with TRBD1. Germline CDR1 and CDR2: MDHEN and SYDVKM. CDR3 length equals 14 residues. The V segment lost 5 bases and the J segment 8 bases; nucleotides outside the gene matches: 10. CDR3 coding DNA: TGTGCCAGCAGTCCCCGGACAGGGCCCCCAGGCTACACCTTC. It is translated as CASSPRTGPPGYTF.

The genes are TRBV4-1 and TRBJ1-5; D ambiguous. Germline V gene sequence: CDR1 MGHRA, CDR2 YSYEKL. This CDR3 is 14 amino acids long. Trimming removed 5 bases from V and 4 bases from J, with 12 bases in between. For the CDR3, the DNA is TGCGCCAGCAGCAAAGCCGGGCCTAATCAGCCCCAGCATTTT. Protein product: CASSKAGPNQPQHF.

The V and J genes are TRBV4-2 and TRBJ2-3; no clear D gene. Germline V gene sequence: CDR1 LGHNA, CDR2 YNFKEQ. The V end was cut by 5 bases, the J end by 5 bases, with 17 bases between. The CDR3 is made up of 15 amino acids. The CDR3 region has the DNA TGTGCCAGCAGCTTCGACCCGAACACTGGAGATACGCAGTATTTT. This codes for CASSFDPNTGDTQYF.

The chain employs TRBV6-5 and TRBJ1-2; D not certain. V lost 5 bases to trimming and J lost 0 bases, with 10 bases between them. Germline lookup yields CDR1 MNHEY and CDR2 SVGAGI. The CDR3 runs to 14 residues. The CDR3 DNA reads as TGTGCCAGCAGTGCGCTCAGGTCTAACTATGGCTACACCTTC. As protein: CASSALRSNYGYTF.

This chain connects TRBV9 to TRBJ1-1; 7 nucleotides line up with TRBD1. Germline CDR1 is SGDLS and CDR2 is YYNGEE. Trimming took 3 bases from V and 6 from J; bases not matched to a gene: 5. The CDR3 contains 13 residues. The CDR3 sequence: CASSAGQESEAFF. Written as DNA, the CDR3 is TGTGCCAGCAGCGCCGGACAGGAGTCTGAAGCTTTCTTT.

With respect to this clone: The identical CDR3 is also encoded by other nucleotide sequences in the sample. This CDR3 is CASSRDSYEQYF. CDR3 DNA: TGTGCCAGCAGTCGAGACAGCTACGAGCAGTACTTC. The chain employs TRBV6-5 and TRBJ2-7, with a weak D call TRBD1 (5 bases). The germline gives CDR1 MNHEY, CDR2 SVGAGI. V lost 5 bases and J lost 3, with 8 bases in between. This CDR3 has 12 residues.

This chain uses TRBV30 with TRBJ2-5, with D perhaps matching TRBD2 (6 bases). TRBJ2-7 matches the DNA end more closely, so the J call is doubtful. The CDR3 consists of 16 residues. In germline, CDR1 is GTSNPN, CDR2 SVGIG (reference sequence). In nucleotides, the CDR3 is TGTGCCTGGGCCCCACCCGGGAGTCAAGCAAACTACGAGCAGTACTTC. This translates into CAWAPPGSQANYEQYF.

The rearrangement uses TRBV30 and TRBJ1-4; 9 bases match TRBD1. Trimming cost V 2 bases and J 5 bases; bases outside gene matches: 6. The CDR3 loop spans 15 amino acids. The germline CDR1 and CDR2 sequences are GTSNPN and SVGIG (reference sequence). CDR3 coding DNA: TGTGCCTGGAGTCTGCTGACAGGGGGGAATGAAAAACTGTTTTTT. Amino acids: CAWSLLTGGNEKLFF.

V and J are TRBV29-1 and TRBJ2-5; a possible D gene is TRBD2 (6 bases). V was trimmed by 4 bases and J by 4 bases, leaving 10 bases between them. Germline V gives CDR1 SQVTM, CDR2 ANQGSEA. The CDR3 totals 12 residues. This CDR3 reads CSVVPGAETQYF. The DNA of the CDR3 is TGCAGCGTTGTACCGGGAGCAGAGACCCAGTACTTC.

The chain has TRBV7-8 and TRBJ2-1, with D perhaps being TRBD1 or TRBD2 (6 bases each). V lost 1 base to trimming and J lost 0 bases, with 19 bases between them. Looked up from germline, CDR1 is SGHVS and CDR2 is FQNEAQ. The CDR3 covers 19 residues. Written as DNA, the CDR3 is TGTGCCAGCAGCTTAGTGGTTGATGGGGGGCGGGGCTCCTACAATGAGCAGTTCTTC. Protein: CASSLVVDGGRGSYNEQFF.

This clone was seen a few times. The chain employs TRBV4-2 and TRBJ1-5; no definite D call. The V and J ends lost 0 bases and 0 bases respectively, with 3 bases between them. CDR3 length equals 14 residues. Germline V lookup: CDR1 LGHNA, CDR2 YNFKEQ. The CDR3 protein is CASSQDTSNQPQHF. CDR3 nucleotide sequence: TGTGCCAGCAGCCAAGACACTAGCAATCAGCCCCAGCATTTT.

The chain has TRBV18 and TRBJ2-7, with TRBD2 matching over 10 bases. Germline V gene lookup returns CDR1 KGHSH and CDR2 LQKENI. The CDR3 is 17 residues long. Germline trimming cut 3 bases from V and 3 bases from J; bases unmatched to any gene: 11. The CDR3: CASSPMGPGTSVYEQYF. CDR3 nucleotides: TGTGCCAGCTCACCGATGGGGCCCGGGACTAGCGTCTACGAGCAGTACTTC.

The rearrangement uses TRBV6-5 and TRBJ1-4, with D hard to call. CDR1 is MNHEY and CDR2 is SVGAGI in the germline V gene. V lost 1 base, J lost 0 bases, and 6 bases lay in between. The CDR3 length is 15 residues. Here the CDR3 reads CASSYYRPTNEKLFF. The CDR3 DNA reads TGTGCCAGCAGTTACTACAGACCAACTAATGAAAAACTGTTTTTT.

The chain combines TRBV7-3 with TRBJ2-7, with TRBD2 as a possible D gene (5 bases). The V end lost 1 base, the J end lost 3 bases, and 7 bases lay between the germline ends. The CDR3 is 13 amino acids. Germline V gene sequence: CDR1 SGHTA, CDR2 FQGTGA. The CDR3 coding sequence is TGTGCCAGCAGCTTAAGGACTGACTACGAGCAGTACTTC. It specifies CASSLRTDYEQYF.

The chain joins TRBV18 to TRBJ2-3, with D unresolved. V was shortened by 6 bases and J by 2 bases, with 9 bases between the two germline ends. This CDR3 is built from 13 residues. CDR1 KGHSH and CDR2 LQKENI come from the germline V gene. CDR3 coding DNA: TGTGCCAGCTCCCTCCCCGCCACAGATACGCAGTATTTT. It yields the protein CASSLPATDTQYF. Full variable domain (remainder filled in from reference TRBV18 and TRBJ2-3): NAGVMQNPRHLVRRRGQEARLRCSPMKGHSHVYWYRQLPEEGLKFMVYLQKENIIDESGMPKERFSAEFPKEGPSILRIQQVVRGDSAAYFCASSLPATDTQYFGPGTRLTVL.

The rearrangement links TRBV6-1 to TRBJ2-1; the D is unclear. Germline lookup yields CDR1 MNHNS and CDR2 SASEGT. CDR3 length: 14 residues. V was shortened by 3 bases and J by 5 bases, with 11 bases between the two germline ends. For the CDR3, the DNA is TGTGCCAGCAGTGACATAGTCCCAGACAATGAGCAGTTCTTC. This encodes CASSDIVPDNEQFF.

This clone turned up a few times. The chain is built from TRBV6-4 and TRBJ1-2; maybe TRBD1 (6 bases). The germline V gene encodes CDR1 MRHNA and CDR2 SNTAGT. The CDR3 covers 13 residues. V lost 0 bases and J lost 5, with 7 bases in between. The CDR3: CASSDSQGYGYTF. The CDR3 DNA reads TGTGCCAGCAGTGACTCGCAGGGGTATGGCTACACCTTC.

CDR3 in amino acids: CASVRDRGLGEQFF. The DNA of the CDR3 is TGTGCCAGCGTTAGGGACAGGGGGCTAGGGGAGCAGTTCTTC. The chain employs TRBV27 and TRBJ2-1; TRBD1 agrees at 12 bases. J lost 10 bases, V lost 8 bases, and 9 bases had no gene match. The CDR3 runs 14 residues. Germline CDR1 reads MNHEY; CDR2 reads SMNVEV (reference sequence).

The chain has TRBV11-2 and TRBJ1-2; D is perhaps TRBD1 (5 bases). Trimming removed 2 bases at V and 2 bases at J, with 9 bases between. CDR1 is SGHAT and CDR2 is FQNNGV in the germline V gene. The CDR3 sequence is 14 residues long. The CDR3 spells CASSLWGSNYGYTF. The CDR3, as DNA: TGTGCCAGCAGCTTATGGGGGTCCAACTATGGCTACACCTTC.